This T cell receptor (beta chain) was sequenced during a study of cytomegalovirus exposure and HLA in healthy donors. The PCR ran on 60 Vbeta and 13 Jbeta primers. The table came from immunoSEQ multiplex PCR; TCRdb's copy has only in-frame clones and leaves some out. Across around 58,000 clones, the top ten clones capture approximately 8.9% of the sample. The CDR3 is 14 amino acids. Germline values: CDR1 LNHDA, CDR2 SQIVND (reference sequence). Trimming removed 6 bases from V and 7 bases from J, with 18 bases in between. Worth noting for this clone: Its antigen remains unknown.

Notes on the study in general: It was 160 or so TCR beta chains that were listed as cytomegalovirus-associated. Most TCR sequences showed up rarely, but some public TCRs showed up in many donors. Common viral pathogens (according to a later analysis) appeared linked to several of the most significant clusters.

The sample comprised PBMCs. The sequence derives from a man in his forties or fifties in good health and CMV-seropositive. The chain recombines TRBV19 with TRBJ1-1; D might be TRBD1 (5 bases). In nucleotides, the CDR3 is TGTGCCAGTAGCACCAGGGCAGGGCAGGGTGAAGCTTTCTTT. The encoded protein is CASSTRAGQGEAFF. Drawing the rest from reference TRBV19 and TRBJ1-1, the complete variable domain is DGGITQSPKYLFRKEGQNVTLSCEQNLNHDAMYWYRQDPGQGLRLIYYSQIVNDFQKGDIAEGYSVSREKKESFPLTVTSAQKNPTAFYLCASSTRAGQGEAFFGQGTRLTVV.